These 17 T cell receptor beta chains came from one sample sequenced in a study of radiotherapy plus CTLA-4 blockade in lung cancer. Produced via immunoSEQ multiplex PCR; TCRdb's table is partial and in-frame only. Of some 15,000 clones listed, about 71% are singletons. The sequencing used peripheral blood, collected from a patient treated with radiotherapy plus ipilimumab. The receptors stem from a human donor with non-small cell lung cancer whose response to radiotherapy plus ipilimumab could not be evaluated.

The chain employs TRBV11-2 and TRBJ2-1; 8 positions agree with TRBD2. The CDR3 is made up of 15 amino acids. After removal of 4 bases from V and 2 bases from J, the junction contained 4 bases not matched to a gene. The V gene's germline CDR1 is SGHAT and CDR2 FQNNGV. CDR3 residues: CASSSAGGTYNEQFF. For the CDR3, the DNA is TGTGCCAGCAGCTCCGCGGGGGGTACCTACAATGAGCAGTTCTTC.

CDR3 DNA: TGTGCCAGCAGCCGTTTGGGCGGGAAGAACACTGAAGCTTTCTTT. Protein: CASSRLGGKNTEAFF. The chain joins TRBV11-2 to TRBJ1-1; unclear D gene. This CDR3 has 15 amino acids. Germline loops: CDR1 SGHAT, CDR2 FQNNGV. The ends were cut back, 5 bases at V and 1 base at J, with 14 bases in the middle.

The V and J genes are TRBV6-5 and TRBJ1-5; 7 bases map to TRBD1. V dropped 6 bases and J dropped 4; count of bases not matched to a gene: 3. This CDR3 has 13 amino acids. Germline lookup yields CDR1 MNHEY and CDR2 SVGAGI. The CDR3 DNA is TGTGCCAGCAGCCGGACAGGAAATCAGCCCCAGCATTTT. This gives the protein CASSRTGNQPQHF.

This rearrangement joins TRBV6-6 to TRBJ2-5; D possibly corresponds to TRBD1 (5 bases). The CDR3 has 11 residues. Trimming shortened V by 7 bases and J by 5 bases, and 8 bases separated the two germline ends. The V gene's germline CDR1 is MNHNY and CDR2 SVGAGI (reference sequence). For the CDR3, the DNA is TGTGCCAGCACCCCAGGGGAGACCCAGTACTTC. This sequence encodes CASTPGETQYF.

CDR3 region: CASSYGGTGGTDTQYF. For the CDR3, the DNA is TGTGCCAGCAGTTATGGAGGGACAGGGGGCACAGATACGCAGTATTTT. The rearrangement links TRBV6-5 to TRBJ2-3, with TRBD1 identical over 10 bases. In germline, CDR1 is MNHEY, CDR2 SVGAGI. This CDR3 spans 16 amino acids. The V gene end was trimmed by 3 bases and the J gene end by 1 base; junction bases not matched to a gene: 4.

The chain employs TRBV30 and TRBJ2-4, with 11 bases that match TRBD1. The CDR3 extends over 13 amino acids. CDR1 and CDR2 from the germline V gene are GTSNPN and SVGIG (reference sequence). J was trimmed by 7 bases and V by 7 bases; bases with no gene match: 6. The CDR3 sequence: CAYGTGGINIQYF. The CDR3, as DNA: TGTGCCTACGGGACAGGGGGGATCAACATTCAGTACTTC. Full variable domain (missing parts from reference TRBV30 and TRBJ2-4): SQTIHQWPATLVQPVGSPLSLECTVEGTSNPNLYWYRQAAGRGLQLLFYSVGIGQISSEVPQNLSASRPQDRQFILSSKKLLLSDSGFYLCAYGTGGINIQYFGAGTRLSVL.

The rearrangement links TRBV10-1 to TRBJ2-5; TRBD2 agrees at 8 bases. Near its end, the DNA agrees better with TRBJ2-7, so the J call may be wrong. Germline assignment: CDR1 WNHNN and CDR2 SYGVQD (reference sequence). CDR3 length equals 15 residues. The chain's CDR3 is CASSREAAGAYEQYF. The CDR3 DNA is TGCGCCAGCAGTCGAGAGGCAGCGGGGGCCTACGAGCAGTACTTC.

The V gene is TRBV19, the J gene TRBJ2-2; D may be TRBD1 (5 bases). CDR3 length: 14 amino acids. Germline lookup yields CDR1 LNHDA and CDR2 SQIVND (reference sequence). V dropped 7 bases and J dropped 5 bases, with 14 bases sitting between them. The chain's CDR3 is CASMGQGLTGELFF. CDR3 in DNA: TGTGCCAGTATGGGTCAGGGCCTTACCGGGGAGCTGTTTTTT. Drawing the rest from reference TRBV19 and TRBJ2-2, the complete variable domain is DGGITQSPKYLFRKEGQNVTLSCEQNLNHDAMYWYRQDPGQGLRLIYYSQIVNDFQKGDIAEGYSVSREKKESFPLTVTSAQKNPTAFYLCASMGQGLTGELFFGEGSRLTVL.

This clone was counted between two and nine times. The CDR3 loop is CASSPLAGGDTGELFF. Written as DNA, the CDR3 is TGTGCCAGCAGTCCCCTAGCGGGGGGGGACACCGGGGAGCTGTTTTTT. The chain carries TRBV6-4 and TRBJ2-2; TRBD2 matches 12 bases. J lost 3 bases, V lost 5 bases, and 4 bases had no gene match. CDR1 MRHNA and CDR2 SNTAGT come from the germline V gene. This CDR3 contains 16 residues.

The rearrangement links TRBV19 to TRBJ1-2; D not certain. CDR3 length: 12 residues. CDR1 and CDR2 from the germline V gene are LNHDA and SQIVND (reference sequence). Trimming removed 6 bases at V and 4 bases at J, with 9 bases between. The CDR3 is CASRIGGYGYTF. CDR3 in DNA: TGTGCCAGTAGGATCGGTGGCTATGGCTACACCTTC. The full variable domain, its missing parts supplied by reference TRBV19 and TRBJ1-2, is DGGITQSPKYLFRKEGQNVTLSCEQNLNHDAMYWYRQDPGQGLRLIYYSQIVNDFQKGDIAEGYSVSREKKESFPLTVTSAQKNPTAFYLCASRIGGYGYTFGSGTRLTVV.

The J gene is TRBJ1-3, the V gene TRBV10-3; a weak D match, TRBD1 (5 bases). Germline V gives CDR1 ENHRY, CDR2 SYGVKD. Trimming took 3 bases from V and 4 from J, leaving 10 bases between them. CDR3 length: 14 residues. In DNA form, the CDR3 reads TGTGCCATCAGTGATGGGGCTACAGGAAACACCATATATTTT. Translating it yields CAISDGATGNTIYF.

This clone turned up a few times. V gene TRBV9 combines with J gene TRBJ1-2; D may be TRBD1 (6 bases). CDR1 SGDLS and CDR2 YYNGEE come from the germline V gene. The length of the CDR3 is 17 residues. V was clipped by 4 bases and J by 4 bases, with 23 bases between them. CDR3 residues: CASSSSSVEGGFYGYTF. CDR3 DNA sequence: TGTGCCAGCAGCTCTTCTTCGGTTGAGGGGGGGTTCTATGGCTACACCTTC.

In the case of this clone: The missing conserved phenylalanine or tryptophan at the end of this CDR3 makes a read error likely. The limits of the CDR3 on the DNA are not certain, so only TCRdb's listed CDR3 is given. CDR3 sequence: CASSPRDRSPL. The chain links TRBV4-2 to TRBJ1-2. The CDR3 totals 11 residues, both ends included. Germline V gives CDR1 LGHNA, CDR2 YNFKEQ.

This clone was seen a handful of times. The genes are TRBV21-1 and TRBJ2-7; the table assigns TRBD1, which was not confirmed against the DNA. TRBV21-1 is shown as a pseudogene. This CDR3 has 13 amino acids. The CDR3 DNA follows: TGTGCCAGCAGCAAGGGCAATAAGAACGAGCAGTACGTC. Its protein product is CASSKGNKNEQYV.

The chain employs TRBV7-8 and TRBJ1-1, with a weak D call TRBD1 (6 bases). Trimming stripped 5 bases from V and 3 bases from J, with 16 bases between. Germline-derived CDR1 and CDR2 are SGHVS and FQNEAQ. The CDR3 length is 15 residues. The CDR3 DNA reads TGTGCCAGCAGCGAACAGGGCGGAGTTTACACTGAAGCTTTCTTT. Translation: CASSEQGGVYTEAFF.

This chain links TRBV28 with TRBJ2-7; TRBD1 matches at 12 bases. With V trimmed by 6 bases and J by 3 bases, 6 bases remained unmatched. Germline assignment: CDR1 MDHEN and CDR2 SYDVKM. This CDR3 region has 15 residues. For the CDR3, the DNA is TGTGCCAGCAGATCAGGGACAGGGGGCCTCTACGAGCAGTACTTC. Its protein is CASRSGTGGLYEQYF.

On this clone itself: The conserved phenylalanine or tryptophan normally closing the CDR3 is absent here, so this likely arose from a read error. J is TRBJ1-2 and V is TRBV19; 10 bases map to TRBD1. V lost 5 bases to trimming and J lost 8 bases; unmatched junction nucleotides: 5. This CDR3 region has 13 residues. Germline lookup yields CDR1 LNHDA and CDR2 SQIVND (reference sequence). This CDR3 reads CASSEPGQGGYTL. DNA of the CDR3: TGTGCCAGTAGTGAACCGGGACAGGGGGGCTACACCCTC.